This record concerns one T cell receptor beta chain sequence. Its target is not known. Trimming pared 2 bases from V and 0 bases from J, leaving 14 bases between. The CDR3 length is 17 residues. Germline values: CDR1 SNHLY, CDR2 FYNNEI. Measured with immunoSEQ multiplex PCR; TCRdb has only the in-frame clones, and not every one. The data hold about 86,000 clones, with roughly 87% observed a single time. The data were obtained in a study of T cell responses to AZD1222 COVID-19 vaccine. Overall study results and limits: Spike-wide vaccine-associated CD4 TCRs dominated at 160-218 and 743-854. Unmutated variant regions reportedly attract nearly half of all spike-specific TCRs.

This sequence joins TRBV2 and TRBJ1-3; D gene ambiguous. This sample comprised peripheral blood, obtained on day 0 of AZD1222 vaccination. This clonotype was sampled from an adult in good health. The CDR3 spells CASSEQFRLLSGNTIYF. Written as DNA, the CDR3 is TGTGCCAGCAGTGAACAATTTCGACTCCTCTCTGGAAACACCATATATTTT.